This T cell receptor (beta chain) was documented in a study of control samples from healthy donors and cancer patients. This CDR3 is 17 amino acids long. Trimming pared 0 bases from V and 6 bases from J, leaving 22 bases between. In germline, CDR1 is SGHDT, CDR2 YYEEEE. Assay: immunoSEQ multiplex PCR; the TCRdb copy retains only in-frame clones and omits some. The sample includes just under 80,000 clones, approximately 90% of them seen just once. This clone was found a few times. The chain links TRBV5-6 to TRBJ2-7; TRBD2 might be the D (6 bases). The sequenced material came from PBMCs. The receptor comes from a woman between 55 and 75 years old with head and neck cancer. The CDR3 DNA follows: TGTGCCAGCAGCTTGGGGGCCGGGGGAAGAAACATAGGCGAGCAGTACTTC. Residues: CASSLGAGGRNIGEQYF.